This T cell receptor (beta chain) derives from a study of shared clonotypes between healthy human individuals. Germline V gene lookup returns CDR1 ENHRY and CDR2 SYGVKD. The J segment lost 5 bases and the V segment lost 0 bases, leaving 9 bases of the junction unmatched. This CDR3 is 17 amino acids long. Using immunoSEQ multiplex PCR, the repertoire was profiled, and TCRdb retains in-frame clones only, with some absent. The sample records 1.5 million to 2.5 million clones, approximately 94% being singletons. In the naive CD8 group, cells lacked CD45RO and were positively selected for CCR7, so terminally differentiated effector memory CD45RA+ cells were left out.

This clonotype was obtained from a man between 18 and 29 years old in good health. Material for sequencing was naive CD8+ T cells sorted from blood. This chain links TRBV10-3 with TRBJ1-5, with 8 bases fitting TRBD1. The CDR3 reads CAISESAWQGAYQPQHF. CDR3 in DNA: TGTGCCATCAGTGAGTCCGCCTGGCAGGGGGCGTATCAGCCCCAGCATTTT.